These T cell receptor beta chains were read from a single sample in a study of OX40 agonist ivuxolimab in advanced cancers. Data came from immunoSEQ multiplex PCR; TCRdb stores just in-frame clones and leaves some out. The sample records fewer than 55,000 clones, around nine tenths being singletons. Sequenced material: CD4+ or CD8+ T cells sorted from blood, taken in a trial of the OX40 agonist ivuxolimab. All receptors derive from an adult with an advanced solid tumor such as melanoma, head and neck, liver or kidney cancer. CDR3s include the opening cysteine and the closing phenylalanine or tryptophan. The D gene is left open where the match is weak. Clone size, where shown, is once, few, many, or a class for clones that have expanded.

d_gene	abundance	v_gene	j_gene	CDR3aa	CDR3nt
.	.	TRBV4-2	TRBJ2-3	CASSPLEGVADTQYF	TGTGCCAGCAGCCCCCTGGAAGGGGTCGCCGATACGCAGTATTTT
.	once	TRBV7-3	TRBJ2-3	CASSPFGGSASTDTQYF	TGTGCCAGCAGCCCGTTCGGGGGCAGCGCTAGCACAGATACGCAGTATTTT
TRBD1	.	TRBV7-9	TRBJ2-2	CASSSSDRGYGELFF	TGTGCCAGCAGCTCCTCGGACAGGGGTTACGGGGAGCTGTTTTTT
.	.	TRBV6-1	TRBJ1-2	CASSEAGPGYTF	TGTGCCAGCAGTGAAGCGGGGCCGGGCTACACCTTC
TRBD1	once	TRBV9	TRBJ2-1	CASSVRDRGVHEQFF	TGTGCCAGCAGCGTTCGGGACAGGGGTGTGCATGAGCAGTTCTTC
TRBD1	.	TRBV19	TRBJ2-7	CASSFTGDHEQYF	TGTGCCAGTAGTTTCACAGGGGACCACGAGCAGTACTTC
.	once	TRBV4-1	TRBJ1-2	CASSQAPLGTYGYTF	TGCGCCAGCAGCCAAGCCCCCTTGGGGACCTATGGCTACACCTTC
.	.	TRBV13	TRBJ1-2	CASSLGRGPYGYTF	TGTGCCAGCAGCTTAGGGCGAGGTCCATATGGCTACACCTTC
.	few	TRBV29-1	TRBJ1-2	CSDSGGDGGYTF	TGCAGCGACTCGGGGGGGGATGGAGGCTACACCTTC
.	.	TRBV18	TRBJ2-7	CASSPGLNYEQYF	TGTGCCAGCTCACCAGGACTAAACTACGAGCAGTACTTC
TRBD1	.	TRBV15	TRBJ1-1	CATSRSRWTGGVTEAFF	TGTGCCACCAGCAGGTCCCGTTGGACAGGAGGGGTGACTGAAGCTTTCTTT
TRBD1	.	TRBV11-3	TRBJ2-1	CASSAETGGFLNEQFF	TGTGCCAGCAGCGCGGAAACAGGGGGTTTCCTCAATGAGCAGTTCTTC
.	.	TRBV29-1	TRBJ1-2	CSVEGRVGSPYGYTF	TGCAGCGTTGAGGGCAGGGTTGGCTCCCCCTATGGCTACACCTTC
.	.	TRBV13	TRBJ2-7	CASSLERVSYEQYF	TGTGCCAGCAGCCTCGAGCGGGTCTCCTACGAGCAGTACTTC
.	.	TRBV27	TRBJ1-5	CASSFSQNQPQHF	TGTGCCAGCAGTTTCTCACAAAATCAGCCCCAGCATTTT
.	.	TRBV5-6	TRBJ2-7	CASSLGGSSYEQYF	TGTGCCAGCAGCTTGGGGGGGAGCTCCTACGAGCAGTACTTC
.	.	TRBV5-8	TRBJ1-2	CASSLAVGYGYTF	TGTGCCAGCAGCTTGGCCGTGGGGTATGGCTACACCTTC
TRBD2	.	TRBV9	TRBJ2-2	CASSVEAGSNTGELFF	TGTGCCAGCAGCGTAGAAGCGGGGTCCAACACCGGGGAGCTGTTTTTT
.	.	TRBV2	TRBJ1-4	CASSEDTSSNEKLFF	TGTGCCAGCAGCGAAGACACTTCTTCTAATGAAAAACTGTTTTTT
.	.	TRBV19	TRBJ2-2	CASSMSATGELFF	TGTGCCAGTAGTATGTCAGCCACCGGGGAGCTGTTTTTT